This T cell receptor beta chain was identified during a study of blood T cell repertoires in COVID-19. Study summary: Both acute and convalescent COVID-19 samples were obtained from the United States, Italy and Spain.

Sequenced by immunoSEQ multiplex PCR; TCRdb stores in-frame clones only, minus some. Here the sample spans 120,000 to 150,000 clones, about four fifths being singletons. This TCR came from a man older than 75 with acute or convalescent COVID-19. Sequencing was carried out using peripheral blood.

The CDR3 coding sequence is TGTGCCAGCAGCTCAGGTTGGGCTAGCGGCCTCCAAGAGACCCAGTACTTC. Amino acid sequence: CASSSGWASGLQETQYF. The J gene is TRBJ2-5, the V gene TRBV7-8; 7 bases are shared with TRBD2. Trimming at V came to 4 bases and at J to 1 base, leaving 12 bases not matched to a gene. The CDR3 has 17 residues. Germline assignment: CDR1 SGHVS and CDR2 FQNEAQ.